What follows are 10 T cell receptor beta chains derived from one specimen sequenced in a study of OX40 agonist ivuxolimab in advanced cancers. The table came from immunoSEQ multiplex PCR; TCRdb's copy has only in-frame clones and leaves some out. The table records 70,000 to 95,000 clones, approximately 91% of them present only once. Sequencing used CD4+ or CD8+ T cells sorted from blood, obtained in a trial of the OX40 agonist ivuxolimab. The receptor set was obtained from an adult with an advanced solid tumor such as melanoma, head and neck, liver or kidney cancer.

V is TRBV28 and J is TRBJ1-1; a weak D match, TRBD1 (6 bases). This CDR3 has 16 residues. V was trimmed by 4 bases and J by 3 bases, leaving 18 bases between them. Germline-derived CDR1 and CDR2 are MDHEN and SYDVKM. Written as DNA, the CDR3 is TGTGCCAGCAGTTACACAGGGCCCGTATGGGACACTGAAGCTTTCTTT. Translation: CASSYTGPVWDTEAFF.

The rearrangement uses TRBV7-8 and TRBJ1-5, with D unclear. In germline, CDR1 is SGHVS, CDR2 FQNEAQ. The CDR3 extends over 16 amino acids. The V gene lost 1 base and the J gene lost 3 bases, with 13 bases spanning the gap. The CDR3 region is CASSLGVRQTNQPQHF. The CDR3 DNA reads as TGTGCCAGCAGCTTAGGGGTTAGACAAACCAATCAGCCCCAGCATTTT.

This chain uses TRBV5-1 with TRBJ2-7, with 10 bases lining up with TRBD1. This CDR3 has 14 amino acids. Unmatched junction bases numbered 7, after V lost 4 bases and J lost 6 bases. Per germline, CDR1 SGHRS and CDR2 YFSETQ. In DNA form, the CDR3 reads TGCGCCAGCAGCCCGACAGGGGGCGGGGGCGAGCAGTACTTC. Translating gives CASSPTGGGGEQYF. Combining the CDR3 with reference TRBV5-1 and TRBJ2-7 gives the whole variable domain KAGVTQTPRYLIKTRGQQVTLSCSPISGHRSVSWYQQTPGQGLQFLFEYFSETQRNKGNFPGRFSGRQFSNSRSEMNVSTLELGDSALYLCASSPTGGGGEQYFGPGTRLTVT.

This clone occurred a few times. This chain uses TRBV2 with TRBJ1-2, with D perhaps matching TRBD1 (5 bases). Germline-derived CDR1 and CDR2 are SNHLY and FYNNEI. This CDR3 has 13 amino acids. The V and J ends lost 7 bases and 6 bases respectively, with 15 bases between them. This CDR3 reads CASNRDSVDGYTF. The CDR3 region has the DNA TGTGCCAGCAACCGGGACTCGGTGGATGGCTACACCTTC.

The chain carries TRBV7-3 and TRBJ1-1; D gene uncertain. This CDR3 has 13 residues. Trimming took off 1 base at V and 4 bases at J, with 7 bases between the two ends. The germline CDR1 and CDR2 sequences are SGHTA and FQGTGA. The CDR3 sequence: CASSLIISTEAFF. The CDR3 DNA sequence: TGTGCCAGCAGCTTAATAATTAGCACTGAAGCTTTCTTT.

This clone was found once. The chain is built from TRBV19 and TRBJ2-5, with 8 bases fitting TRBD1. V was pared by 8 bases and J by 3 bases, with 5 bases of the junction left unmatched. The CDR3 is 13 residues long. Germline V gene lookup returns CDR1 LNHDA and CDR2 SQIVND (reference sequence). DNA for the CDR3: TGTGCCAGTGGGGGACAGGTGGAAGAGACCCAGTACTTC. This codes for CASGGQVEETQYF. The variable domain in full, completed from reference TRBV19 and TRBJ2-5, reads DGGITQSPKYLFRKEGQNVTLSCEQNLNHDAMYWYRQDPGQGLRLIYYSQIVNDFQKGDIAEGYSVSREKKESFPLTVTSAQKNPTAFYLCASGGQVEETQYFGPGTRLLVL.

V usage is TRBV11-2 and J usage is TRBJ2-7; no reliable D call. The CDR3 length is 13 residues. The ends were cut back, 1 base at V and 4 bases at J, with 8 bases in the middle. CDR1 SGHAT and CDR2 FQNNGV come from the germline V gene. The CDR3 spells CASSLGTLYEQYF. The CDR3, as DNA: TGTGCCAGCAGCTTAGGGACGCTTTACGAGCAGTACTTC.

This chain connects TRBV5-8 to TRBJ2-3; D gene uncertain. Trimming took 2 bases from V and 3 from J, leaving 16 bases between them. This CDR3 has 16 residues. Germline-derived CDR1 and CDR2 are SGHTS and YDEGEE. The CDR3 sequence is CASSFTSRLFTDTQYF. Here the CDR3 DNA reads TGTGCCAGCAGCTTTACGTCAAGGTTATTTACAGATACGCAGTATTTT.

The chain has TRBV7-2 and TRBJ1-4; tentative D call: TRBD1 (6 bases). Trimming took 6 bases from V and 6 from J, leaving 11 bases between them. This CDR3 contains 13 residues. Per germline, CDR1 SGHTA and CDR2 FQGNSA. This CDR3 reads CASRVGGDEKLFF. As DNA, the CDR3 is TGTGCCAGCAGGGTAGGGGGGGATGAAAAACTGTTTTTT. Complete variable domain (other parts from reference TRBV7-2 and TRBJ1-4): GAGVSQSPSNKVTEKGKDVELRCDPISGHTALYWYRQSLGQGLEFLIYFQGNSAPDKSGLPSDRFSAERTGGSVSTLTIQRTQQEDSAVYLCASRVGGDEKLFFGSGTQLSVL.

Notes on this clone: The germline gene is not matched at one end of the junction; a read error may be the cause. The V call is TRBV28, the J call TRBJ2-1; D unclear. Germline assignment: CDR1 MDHEN and CDR2 SYDVKM. CDR3 size: 12 residues. The CDR3 DNA reads as TGTGCCAGCAGTTTAGCCTACGATGAGCAGTTCTTC. It encodes CASSLAYDEQFF. The variable domain in full, with the rest retrieved from reference TRBV28 and TRBJ2-1, is DVKVTQSSRYLVKRTGEKVFLECVQDMDHENMFWYRQDPGLGLRLIYFSYDVKMKEKGDIPEGYSVSREKKERFSLILESASTNQTSMYLCASSLAYDEQFFGPGTRLTVL.